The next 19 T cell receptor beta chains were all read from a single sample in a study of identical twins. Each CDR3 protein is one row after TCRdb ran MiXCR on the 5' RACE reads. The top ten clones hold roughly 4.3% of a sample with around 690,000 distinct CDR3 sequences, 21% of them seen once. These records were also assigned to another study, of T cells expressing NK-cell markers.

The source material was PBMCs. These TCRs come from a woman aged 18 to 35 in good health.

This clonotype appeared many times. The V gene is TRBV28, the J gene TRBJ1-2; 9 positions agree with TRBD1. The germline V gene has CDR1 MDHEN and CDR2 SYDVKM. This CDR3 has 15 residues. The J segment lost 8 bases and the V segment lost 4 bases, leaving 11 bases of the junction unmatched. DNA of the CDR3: TGTGCCAGCAGTTCCCTTACAGGGGGCGCGGAGGGCTACACCTTC. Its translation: CASSSLTGGAEGYTF.

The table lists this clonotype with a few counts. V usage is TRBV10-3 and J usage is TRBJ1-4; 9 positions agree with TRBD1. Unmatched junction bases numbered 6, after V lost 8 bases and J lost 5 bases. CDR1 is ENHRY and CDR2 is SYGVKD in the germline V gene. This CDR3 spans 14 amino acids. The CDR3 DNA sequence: TGTGCCATCGGGGGACAGGGACCAAATGAAAAACTGTTTTTT. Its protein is CAIGGQGPNEKLFF.

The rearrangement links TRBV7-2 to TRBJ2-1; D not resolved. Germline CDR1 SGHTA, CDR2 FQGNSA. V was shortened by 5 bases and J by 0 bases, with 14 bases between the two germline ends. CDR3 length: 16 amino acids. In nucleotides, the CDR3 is TGTGCCAGCAGCAAACGACTTGTGAGCTCCTACAATGAGCAGTTCTTC. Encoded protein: CASSKRLVSSYNEQFF.

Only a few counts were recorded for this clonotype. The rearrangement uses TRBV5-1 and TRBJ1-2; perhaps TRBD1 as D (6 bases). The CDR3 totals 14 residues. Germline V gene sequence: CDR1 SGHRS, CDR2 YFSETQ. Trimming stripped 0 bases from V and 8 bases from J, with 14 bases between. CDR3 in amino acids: CASSLVWGAKGYTF. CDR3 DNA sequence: TGCGCCAGCAGCTTGGTTTGGGGGGCGAAAGGCTACACCTTC.

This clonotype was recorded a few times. The CDR3 region is CASSFTVYNEQFF. The CDR3 DNA is TGTGCCAGCAGTTTCACAGTCTACAATGAGCAGTTCTTC. The V and J genes are TRBV12-3 or TRBV12-4 and TRBJ2-1; D gene uncertain. The V gene lost 3 bases and the J gene lost 3 bases, with 6 bases spanning the gap. The length of the CDR3 is 13 residues.

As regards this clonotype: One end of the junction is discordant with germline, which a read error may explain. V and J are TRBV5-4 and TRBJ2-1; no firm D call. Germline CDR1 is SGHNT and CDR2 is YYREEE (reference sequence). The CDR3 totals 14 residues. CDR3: CASSFTPGSPLGLF. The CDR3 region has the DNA TGTGCCAGCAGCTTTACTCCGGGCTCACCCCTTGGGCTCTTC.

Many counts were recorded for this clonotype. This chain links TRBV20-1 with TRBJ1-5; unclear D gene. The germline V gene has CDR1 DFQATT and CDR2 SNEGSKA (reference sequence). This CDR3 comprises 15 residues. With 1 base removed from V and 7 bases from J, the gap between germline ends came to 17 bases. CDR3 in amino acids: CSARVSAGNTQPQHF. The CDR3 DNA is TGCAGTGCTAGAGTCTCGGCCGGTAATACCCAGCCCCAGCATTTT.

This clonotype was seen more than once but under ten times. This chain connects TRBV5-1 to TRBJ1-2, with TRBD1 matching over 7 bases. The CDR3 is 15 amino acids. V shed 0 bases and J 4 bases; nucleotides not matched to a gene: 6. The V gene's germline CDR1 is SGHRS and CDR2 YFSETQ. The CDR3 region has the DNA TGCGCCAGCAGCTTGGGTCTTAGGGGGCCCTATGGCTACACCTTC. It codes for CASSLGLRGPYGYTF.

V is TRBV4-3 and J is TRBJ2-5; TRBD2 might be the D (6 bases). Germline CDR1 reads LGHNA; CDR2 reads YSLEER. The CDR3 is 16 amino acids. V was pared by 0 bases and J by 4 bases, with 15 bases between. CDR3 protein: CASSQELGGSGETQYF. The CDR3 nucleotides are TGCGCCAGCAGCCAAGAGCTCGGGGGTTCAGGAGAGACCCAGTACTTC.

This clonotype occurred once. The CDR3 sequence: CSVVGGFTEAFF. In DNA form, the CDR3 reads TGCAGCGTTGTGGGAGGTTTCACTGAAGCTTTCTTT. This rearrangement joins TRBV29-1 to TRBJ1-1; D unresolved. Germline assignment: CDR1 SQVTM and CDR2 ANQGSEA. The CDR3 is made up of 12 amino acids. Deletions cut 4 bases from V and 4 bases from J, with 10 bases between. Variable domain in full (rest from reference TRBV29-1 and TRBJ1-1): SAVISQKPSRDICQRGTSLTIQCQVDSQVTMMFWYRQQPGQSLTLIATANQGSEATYESGFVIDKFPISRPNLTFSTLTVSNMSPEDSSIYLCSVVGGFTEAFFGQGTRLTVV.

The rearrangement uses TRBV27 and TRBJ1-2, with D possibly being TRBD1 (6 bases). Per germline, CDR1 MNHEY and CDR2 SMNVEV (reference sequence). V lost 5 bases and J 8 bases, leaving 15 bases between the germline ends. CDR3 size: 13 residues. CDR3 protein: CASSVLRGRGYTF. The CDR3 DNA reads TGTGCCAGCAGTGTTCTCAGGGGCCGGGGCTACACCTTC.

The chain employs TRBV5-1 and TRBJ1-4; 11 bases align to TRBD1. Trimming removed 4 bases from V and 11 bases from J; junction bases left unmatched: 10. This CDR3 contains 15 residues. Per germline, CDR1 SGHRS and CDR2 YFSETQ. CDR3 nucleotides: TGCGCCAGCAGCGACGCCGGGACAGGGGGAAAGAAACTGTTTTTT. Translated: CASSDAGTGGKKLFF. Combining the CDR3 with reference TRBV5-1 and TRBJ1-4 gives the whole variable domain KAGVTQTPRYLIKTRGQQVTLSCSPISGHRSVSWYQQTPGQGLQFLFEYFSETQRNKGNFPGRFSGRQFSNSRSEMNVSTLELGDSALYLCASSDAGTGGKKLFFGSGTQLSVL.

The CDR3 loop reads CSARGPSGAGYEQYF. The CDR3, as DNA: TGCAGTGCCCGAGGCCCTAGCGGGGCGGGCTACGAGCAGTACTTC. V and J are TRBV20-1 and TRBJ2-7; TRBD2 matches at 9 bases. The CDR3 spans 15 residues. J gave up 3 bases and V 6 bases, and 12 bases lay outside the gene matches. The V gene's germline CDR1 is DFQATT and CDR2 SNEGSKA (reference sequence).

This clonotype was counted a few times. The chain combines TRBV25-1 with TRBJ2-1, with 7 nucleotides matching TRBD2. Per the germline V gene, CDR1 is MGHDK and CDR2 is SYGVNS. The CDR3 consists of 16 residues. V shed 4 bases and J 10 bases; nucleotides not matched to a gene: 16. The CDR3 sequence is CASSVGSGGAAGEQFF. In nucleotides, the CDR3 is TGTGCCAGCAGTGTTGGGTCTGGCGGGGCAGCGGGGGAGCAGTTCTTC.

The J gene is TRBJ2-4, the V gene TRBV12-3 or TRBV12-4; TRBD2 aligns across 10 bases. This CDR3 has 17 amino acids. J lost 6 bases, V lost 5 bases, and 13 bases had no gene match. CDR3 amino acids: CASSLGKLAGVRNIQYF. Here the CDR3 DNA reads TGTGCCAGCAGTCTAGGAAAGCTAGCGGGAGTAAGAAACATTCAGTACTTC.

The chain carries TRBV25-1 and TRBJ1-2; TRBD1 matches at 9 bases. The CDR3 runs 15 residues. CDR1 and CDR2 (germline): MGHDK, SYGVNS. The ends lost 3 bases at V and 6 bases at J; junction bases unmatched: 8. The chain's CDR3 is CASSEFDRGVDGYTF. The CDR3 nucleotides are TGTGCCAGCAGTGAGTTCGACAGGGGGGTAGATGGCTACACCTTC.

CDR3 DNA sequence: TGTGCCAGCAGCCTCATGGGACTAGCGGGAGGCTACGAGCAGTACTTC. It encodes CASSLMGLAGGYEQYF. V is TRBV11-3 and J is TRBJ2-7, with TRBD2 identical over 15 bases. Germline assignment: CDR1 SGHNT and CDR2 YENEEA. Losses at the gene ends were 5 bases for V and 3 bases for J; bases not matched to a gene: 5. The CDR3 spans 16 residues.

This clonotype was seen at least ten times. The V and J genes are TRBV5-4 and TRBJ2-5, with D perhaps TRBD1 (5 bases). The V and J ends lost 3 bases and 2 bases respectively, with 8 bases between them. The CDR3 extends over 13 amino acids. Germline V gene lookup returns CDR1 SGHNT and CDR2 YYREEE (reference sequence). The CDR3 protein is CASSSRTQETQYF. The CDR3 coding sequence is TGTGCCAGCAGCTCACGGACACAAGAGACCCAGTACTTC.

The CDR3 DNA sequence: TGCGCCAGCAGCTTGAATCCGGATTCGACCTACGAGCAGTACTTC. It specifies CASSLNPDSTYEQYF. The gene calls are TRBV5-1 and TRBJ2-7; the D is unclear. Trimming removed 1 base from V and 2 bases from J, with 13 bases in between. CDR3 length equals 15 residues. Germline V CDR1 and CDR2: SGHRS, YFSETQ. Filled out from reference TRBV5-1 and TRBJ2-7, the complete variable domain reads KAGVTQTPRYLIKTRGQQVTLSCSPISGHRSVSWYQQTPGQGLQFLFEYFSETQRNKGNFPGRFSGRQFSNSRSEMNVSTLELGDSALYLCASSLNPDSTYEQYFGPGTRLTVT.